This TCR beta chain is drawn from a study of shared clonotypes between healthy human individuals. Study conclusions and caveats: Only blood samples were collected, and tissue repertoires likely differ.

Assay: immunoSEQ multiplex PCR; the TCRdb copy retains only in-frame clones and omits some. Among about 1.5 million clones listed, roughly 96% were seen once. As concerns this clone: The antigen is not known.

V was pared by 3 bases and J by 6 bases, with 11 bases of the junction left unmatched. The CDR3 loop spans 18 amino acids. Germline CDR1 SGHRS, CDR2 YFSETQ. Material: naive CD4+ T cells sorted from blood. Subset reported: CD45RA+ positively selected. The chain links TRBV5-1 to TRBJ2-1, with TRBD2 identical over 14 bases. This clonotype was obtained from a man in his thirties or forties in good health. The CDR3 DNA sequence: TGCGCCAGCAGCTCGGGACTAGCGGGGGATGGTCGGGCCAATGAGCAGTTCTTC. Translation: CASSSGLAGDGRANEQFF. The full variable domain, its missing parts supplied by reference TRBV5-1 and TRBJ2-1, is KAGVTQTPRYLIKTRGQQVTLSCSPISGHRSVSWYQQTPGQGLQFLFEYFSETQRNKGNFPGRFSGRQFSNSRSEMNVSTLELGDSALYLCASSSGLAGDGRANEQFFGPGTRLTVL.